This TCR beta chain stems from a study of human T cells and chemical hapten exposure. This clonotype was detected many times. As yet, its antigen is unknown. Germline V lookup: CDR1 SGHNT, CDR2 YYREEE (reference sequence). The V and J ends lost 4 bases and 2 bases, in that order; junction bases with no gene match: 6. The CDR3 extends over 15 amino acids. General study results and limits: TCRs exceeding a frequency of 1 in 1000 stayed unchanged under DPC sensitization.

Unfractionated whole blood was the source of the extracted total RNA. TCRdb redid the calling of the 5' RACE reads with MiXCR, one entry per CDR3 protein. The table records 110,000 to 150,000 distinct CDR3 sequences, over 3.5% of them present only once. The source is a female donor in good health. The rearrangement links TRBV5-4 to TRBJ1-3, with 7 bases that match TRBD1. CDR3 nucleotide sequence: TGTGCCAGCAGCACCGGGACAGACCCTGGAAACACCATATATTTT. It translates to CASSTGTDPGNTIYF.